This T cell receptor (beta chain) is from a study of early stage breast cancer tumors. The table came from immunoSEQ multiplex PCR; TCRdb's copy has only in-frame clones and leaves some out. The profile shows over 5,000 clones, roughly two thirds of them singletons. This CDR3 region has 16 residues. Germline V lookup: CDR1 SGHRS, CDR2 YFSETQ. Trimming took 4 bases from V and 2 from J, leaving 17 bases between them. The sequenced sample was breast tumor tissue. This TCR was recovered from a person aged 55-75 years with breast cancer. The chain links TRBV5-1 to TRBJ2-3; D is perhaps TRBD2 (6 bases). In nucleotides, the CDR3 is TGCGCCAGCAGCCCTCTTCCTCGGGACTTCACAGATACGCAGTATTTT. This translates into CASSPLPRDFTDTQYF. The full variable domain, rest sourced from reference TRBV5-1 and TRBJ2-3, is KAGVTQTPRYLIKTRGQQVTLSCSPISGHRSVSWYQQTPGQGLQFLFEYFSETQRNKGNFPGRFSGRQFSNSRSEMNVSTLELGDSALYLCASSPLPRDFTDTQYFGPGTRLTVL.